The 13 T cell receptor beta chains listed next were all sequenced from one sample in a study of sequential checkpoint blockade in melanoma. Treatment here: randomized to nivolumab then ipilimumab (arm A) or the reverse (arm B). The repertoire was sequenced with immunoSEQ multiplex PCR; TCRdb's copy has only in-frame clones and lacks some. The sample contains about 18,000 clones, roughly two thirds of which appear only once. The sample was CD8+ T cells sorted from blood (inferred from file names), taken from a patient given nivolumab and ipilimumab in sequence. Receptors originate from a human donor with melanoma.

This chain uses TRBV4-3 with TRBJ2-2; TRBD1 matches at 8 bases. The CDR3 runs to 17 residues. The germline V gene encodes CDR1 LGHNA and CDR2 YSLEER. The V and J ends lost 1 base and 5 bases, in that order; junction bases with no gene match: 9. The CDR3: CASSQVTGGQITGELFF. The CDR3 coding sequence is TGCGCCAGCAGCCAAGTTACAGGGGGTCAAATTACCGGGGAGCTGTTTTTT.

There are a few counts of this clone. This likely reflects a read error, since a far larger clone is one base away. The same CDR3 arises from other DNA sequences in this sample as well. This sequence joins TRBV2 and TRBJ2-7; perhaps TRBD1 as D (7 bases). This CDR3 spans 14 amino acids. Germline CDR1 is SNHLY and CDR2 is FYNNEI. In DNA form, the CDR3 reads TGTGCCAGCATGCGGGACAGTTTAGCTTACGAGAAGTACTTC. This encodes CASMRDSLAYEKYF.

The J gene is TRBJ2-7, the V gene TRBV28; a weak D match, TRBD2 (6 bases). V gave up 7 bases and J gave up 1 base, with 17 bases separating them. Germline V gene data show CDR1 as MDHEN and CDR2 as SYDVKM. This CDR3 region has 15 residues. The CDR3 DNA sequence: TGTGCCAGCACCGTTATCGGGACTCATTCCTACGAGCAGTACTTC. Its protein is CASTVIGTHSYEQYF.

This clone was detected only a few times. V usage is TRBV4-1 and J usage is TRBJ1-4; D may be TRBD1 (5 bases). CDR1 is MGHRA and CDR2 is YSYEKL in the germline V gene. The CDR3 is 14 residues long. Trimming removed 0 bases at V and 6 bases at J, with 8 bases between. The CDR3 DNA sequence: TGCGCCAGCAGCCAAGACAGGGATTATGAAAAACTGTTTTTT. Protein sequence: CASSQDRDYEKLFF.

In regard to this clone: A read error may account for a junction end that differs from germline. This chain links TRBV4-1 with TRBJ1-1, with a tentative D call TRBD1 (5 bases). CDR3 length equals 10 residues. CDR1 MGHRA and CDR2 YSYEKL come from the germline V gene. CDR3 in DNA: TGCGCCAGCAGCCGGCAGGGATTGATATTT. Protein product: CASSRQGLIF.

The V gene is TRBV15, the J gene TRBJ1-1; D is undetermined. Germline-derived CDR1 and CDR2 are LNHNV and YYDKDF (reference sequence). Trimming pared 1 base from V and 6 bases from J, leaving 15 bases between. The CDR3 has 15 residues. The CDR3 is CATSRGRSRVAEAFF. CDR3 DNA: TGTGCCACCAGCAGAGGCCGGAGTCGGGTGGCTGAAGCTTTCTTT.

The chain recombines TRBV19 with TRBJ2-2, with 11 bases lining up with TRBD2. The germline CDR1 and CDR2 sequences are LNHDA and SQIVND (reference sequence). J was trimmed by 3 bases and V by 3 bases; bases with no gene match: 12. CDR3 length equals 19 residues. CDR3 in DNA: TGTGCCAGTAGTATGGGGTTGGTACTAGCGGGAGTGGACACCGGGGAGCTGTTTTTT. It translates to CASSMGLVLAGVDTGELFF.

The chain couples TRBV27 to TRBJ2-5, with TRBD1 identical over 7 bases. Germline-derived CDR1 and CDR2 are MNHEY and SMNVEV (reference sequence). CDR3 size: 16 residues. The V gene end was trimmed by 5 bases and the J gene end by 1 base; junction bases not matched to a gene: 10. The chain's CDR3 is CASSPSVDRVQETQYF. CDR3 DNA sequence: TGTGCCAGCAGTCCCTCTGTCGACAGGGTCCAAGAGACCCAGTACTTC.

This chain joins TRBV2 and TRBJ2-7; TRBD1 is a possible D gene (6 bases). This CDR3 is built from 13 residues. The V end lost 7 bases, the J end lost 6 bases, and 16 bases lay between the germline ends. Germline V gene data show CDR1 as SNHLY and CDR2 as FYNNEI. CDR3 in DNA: TGTGCCAGCAACCCTATGGGGGCGGGCGAGCAGTACTTC. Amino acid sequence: CASNPMGAGEQYF.

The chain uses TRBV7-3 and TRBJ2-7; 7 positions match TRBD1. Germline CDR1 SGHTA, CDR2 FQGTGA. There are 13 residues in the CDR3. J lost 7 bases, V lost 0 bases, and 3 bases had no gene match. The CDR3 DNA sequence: TGTGCCAGCAGCTTAACGCAGGACAGGGAGCAGTACTTC. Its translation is CASSLTQDREQYF.

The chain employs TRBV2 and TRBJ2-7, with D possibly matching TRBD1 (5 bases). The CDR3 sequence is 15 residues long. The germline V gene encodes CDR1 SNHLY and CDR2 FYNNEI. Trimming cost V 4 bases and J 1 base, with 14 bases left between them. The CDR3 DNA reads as TGTGCCAGCAGTGTAGGCAGGGCGCATTCCTACGAGCAGTACTTC. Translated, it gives CASSVGRAHSYEQYF.

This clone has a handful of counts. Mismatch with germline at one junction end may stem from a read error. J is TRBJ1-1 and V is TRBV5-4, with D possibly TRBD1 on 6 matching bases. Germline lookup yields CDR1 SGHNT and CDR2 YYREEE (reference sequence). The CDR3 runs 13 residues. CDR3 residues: CASSQDRGAEAFF. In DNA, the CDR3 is TGCGCCAGCAGCCAAGATCGGGGGGCCGAAGCTTTCTTT.

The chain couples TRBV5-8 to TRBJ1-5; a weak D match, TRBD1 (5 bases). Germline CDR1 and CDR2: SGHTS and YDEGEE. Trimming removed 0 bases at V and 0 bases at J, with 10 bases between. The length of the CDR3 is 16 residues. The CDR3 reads CASSLEGLYSNQPQHF. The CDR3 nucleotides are TGTGCCAGCAGCTTGGAGGGGCTGTATAGCAATCAGCCCCAGCATTTT.